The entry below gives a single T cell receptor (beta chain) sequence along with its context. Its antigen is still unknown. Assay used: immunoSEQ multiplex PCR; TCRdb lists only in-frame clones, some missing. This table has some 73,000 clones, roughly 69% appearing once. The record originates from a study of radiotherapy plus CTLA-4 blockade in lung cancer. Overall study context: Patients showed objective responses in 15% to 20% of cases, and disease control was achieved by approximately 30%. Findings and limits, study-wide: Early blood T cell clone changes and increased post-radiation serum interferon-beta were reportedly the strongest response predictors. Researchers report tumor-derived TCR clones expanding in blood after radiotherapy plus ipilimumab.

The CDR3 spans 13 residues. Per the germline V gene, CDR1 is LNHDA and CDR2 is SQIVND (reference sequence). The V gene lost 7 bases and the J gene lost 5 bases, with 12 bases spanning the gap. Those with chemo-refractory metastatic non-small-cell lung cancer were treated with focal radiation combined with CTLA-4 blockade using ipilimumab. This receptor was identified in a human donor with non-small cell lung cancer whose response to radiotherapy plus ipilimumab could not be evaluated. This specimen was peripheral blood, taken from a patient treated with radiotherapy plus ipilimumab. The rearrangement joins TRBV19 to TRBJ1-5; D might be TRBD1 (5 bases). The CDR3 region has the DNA TGTGCCAGTAACTGGGGCGGGGATCAGCCCCAGCATTTT. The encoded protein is CASNWGGDQPQHF.